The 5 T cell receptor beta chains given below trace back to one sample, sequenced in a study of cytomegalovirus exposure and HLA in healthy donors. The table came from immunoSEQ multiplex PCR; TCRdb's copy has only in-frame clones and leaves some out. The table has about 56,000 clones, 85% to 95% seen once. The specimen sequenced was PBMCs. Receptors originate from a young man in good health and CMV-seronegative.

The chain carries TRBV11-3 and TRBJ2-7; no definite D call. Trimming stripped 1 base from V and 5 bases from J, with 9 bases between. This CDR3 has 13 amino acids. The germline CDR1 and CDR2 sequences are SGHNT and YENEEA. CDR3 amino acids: CASSLGSVHEQYF. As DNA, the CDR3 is TGTGCCAGCAGCTTAGGTTCCGTCCACGAGCAGTACTTC.

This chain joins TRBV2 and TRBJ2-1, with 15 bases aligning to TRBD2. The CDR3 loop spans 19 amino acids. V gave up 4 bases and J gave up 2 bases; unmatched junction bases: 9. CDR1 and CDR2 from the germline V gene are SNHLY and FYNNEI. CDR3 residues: CASSATGTSGRIAYNEQFF. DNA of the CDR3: TGTGCCAGCAGTGCCACCGGGACTAGCGGGAGGATTGCCTACAATGAGCAGTTCTTC.

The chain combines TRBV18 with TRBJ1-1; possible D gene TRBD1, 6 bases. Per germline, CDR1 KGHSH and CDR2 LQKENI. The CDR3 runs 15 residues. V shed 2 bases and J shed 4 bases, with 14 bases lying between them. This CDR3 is CASSPRDISGTEAFF. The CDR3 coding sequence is TGTGCCAGCTCACCAAGGGACATCTCTGGCACTGAAGCTTTCTTT.

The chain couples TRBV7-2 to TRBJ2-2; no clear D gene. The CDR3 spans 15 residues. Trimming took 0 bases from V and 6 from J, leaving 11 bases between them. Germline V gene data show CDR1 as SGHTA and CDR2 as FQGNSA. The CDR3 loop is CASSLARMESGELFF. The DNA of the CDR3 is TGTGCCAGCAGCTTAGCCCGAATGGAGTCCGGGGAGCTGTTTTTT.

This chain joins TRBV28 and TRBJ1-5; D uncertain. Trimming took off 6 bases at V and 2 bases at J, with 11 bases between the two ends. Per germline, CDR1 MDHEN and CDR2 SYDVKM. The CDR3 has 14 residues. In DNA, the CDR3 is TGTGCCAGCAGCCCGCCCCGGGGCAATCAGCCCCAGCATTTT. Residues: CASSPPRGNQPQHF.